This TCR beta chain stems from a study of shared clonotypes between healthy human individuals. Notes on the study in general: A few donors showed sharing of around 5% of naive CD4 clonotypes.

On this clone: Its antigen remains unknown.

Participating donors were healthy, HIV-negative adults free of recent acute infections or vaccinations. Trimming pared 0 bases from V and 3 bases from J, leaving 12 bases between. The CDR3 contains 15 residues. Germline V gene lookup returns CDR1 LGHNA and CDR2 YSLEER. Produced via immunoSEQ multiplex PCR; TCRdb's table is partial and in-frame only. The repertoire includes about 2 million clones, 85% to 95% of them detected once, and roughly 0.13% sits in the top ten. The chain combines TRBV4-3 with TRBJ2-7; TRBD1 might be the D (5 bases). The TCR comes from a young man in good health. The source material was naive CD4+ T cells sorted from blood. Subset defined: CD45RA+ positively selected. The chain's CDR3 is CASSQDRQSYYEQYF. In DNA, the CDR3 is TGCGCCAGCAGCCAAGATAGACAGAGTTACTACGAGCAGTACTTC.